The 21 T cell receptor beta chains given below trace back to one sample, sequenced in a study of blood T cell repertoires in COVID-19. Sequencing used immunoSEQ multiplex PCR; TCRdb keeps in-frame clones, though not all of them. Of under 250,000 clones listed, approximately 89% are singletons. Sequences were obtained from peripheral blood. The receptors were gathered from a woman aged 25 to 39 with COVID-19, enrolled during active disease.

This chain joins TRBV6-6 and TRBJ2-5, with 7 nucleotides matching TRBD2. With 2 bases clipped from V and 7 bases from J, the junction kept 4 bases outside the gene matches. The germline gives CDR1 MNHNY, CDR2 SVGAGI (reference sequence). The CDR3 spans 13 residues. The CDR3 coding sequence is TGTGCCAGCAGTTACACGGGGGGAGGGACCCAGTACTTC. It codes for CASSYTGGGTQYF.

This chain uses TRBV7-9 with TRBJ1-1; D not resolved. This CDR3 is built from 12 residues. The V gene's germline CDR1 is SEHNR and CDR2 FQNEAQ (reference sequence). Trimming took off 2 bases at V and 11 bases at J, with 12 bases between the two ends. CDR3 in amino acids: CASSLSEGSAFF. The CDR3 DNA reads TGTGCCAGCAGCTTATCGGAGGGCTCGGCTTTCTTT. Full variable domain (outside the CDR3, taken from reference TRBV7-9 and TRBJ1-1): DTGVSQNPRHKITKRGQNVTFRCDPISEHNRLYWYRQTLGQGPEFLTYFQNEAQLEKSRLLSDRFSAERPKGSFSTLEIQRTEQGDSAMYLCASSLSEGSAFFGQGTRLTVV.

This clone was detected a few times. In DNA, the CDR3 is TGTGCCAGCAGCTTAGGGGCGGGGGGGAGCACAGATACGCAGTATTTT. The encoded protein is CASSLGAGGSTDTQYF. The chain couples TRBV11-2 to TRBJ2-3; 9 bases match TRBD2. Germline V gene data show CDR1 as SGHAT and CDR2 as FQNNGV. This CDR3 is built from 16 residues. V lost 1 base to trimming and J lost 0 bases; unmatched junction nucleotides: 2.

The CDR3 protein is CASSYSTGGETQYF. The CDR3 DNA reads TGTGCCAGCAGTTACTCGACAGGGGGCGAGACCCAGTACTTC. The chain employs TRBV6-5 and TRBJ2-5; 10 bases match TRBD1. Germline CDR1 reads MNHEY; CDR2 reads SVGAGI. V dropped 0 bases and J dropped 5; count of bases not matched to a gene: 0. This CDR3 contains 14 residues.

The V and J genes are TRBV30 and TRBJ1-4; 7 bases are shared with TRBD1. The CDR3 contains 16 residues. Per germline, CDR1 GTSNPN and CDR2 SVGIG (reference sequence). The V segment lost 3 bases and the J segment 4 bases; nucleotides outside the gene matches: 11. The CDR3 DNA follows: TGTGCCTGGAGCCAGGGACAGCGGAATTTTAATGAAAAACTGTTTTTT. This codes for CAWSQGQRNFNEKLFF. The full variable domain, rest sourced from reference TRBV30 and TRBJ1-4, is SQTIHQWPATLVQPVGSPLSLECTVEGTSNPNLYWYRQAAGRGLQLLFYSVGIGQISSEVPQNLSASRPQDRQFILSSKKLLLSDSGFYLCAWSQGQRNFNEKLFFGSGTQLSVL.

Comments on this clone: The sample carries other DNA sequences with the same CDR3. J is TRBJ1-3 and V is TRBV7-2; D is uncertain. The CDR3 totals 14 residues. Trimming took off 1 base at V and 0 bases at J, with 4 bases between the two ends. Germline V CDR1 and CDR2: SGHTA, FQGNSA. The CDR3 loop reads CASSLGGSGNTIYF. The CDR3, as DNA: TGTGCCAGCAGCTTAGGAGGCTCTGGAAACACCATATATTTT.

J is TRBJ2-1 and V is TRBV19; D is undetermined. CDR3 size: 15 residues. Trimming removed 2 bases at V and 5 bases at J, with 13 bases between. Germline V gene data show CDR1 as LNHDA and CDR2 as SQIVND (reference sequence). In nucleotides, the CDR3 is TGTGCCAGTAGTATAAACCCCTCTATTAACAATGAGCAGTTCTTC. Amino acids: CASSINPSINNEQFF.

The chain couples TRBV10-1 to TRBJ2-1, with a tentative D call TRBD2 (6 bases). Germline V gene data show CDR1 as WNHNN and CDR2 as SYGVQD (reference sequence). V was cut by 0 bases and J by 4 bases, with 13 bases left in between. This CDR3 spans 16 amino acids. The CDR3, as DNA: TGCGCCAGCAGTGAGTCCCGGAGGGGCAATTACAATGAGCAGTTCTTC. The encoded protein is CASSESRRGNYNEQFF.

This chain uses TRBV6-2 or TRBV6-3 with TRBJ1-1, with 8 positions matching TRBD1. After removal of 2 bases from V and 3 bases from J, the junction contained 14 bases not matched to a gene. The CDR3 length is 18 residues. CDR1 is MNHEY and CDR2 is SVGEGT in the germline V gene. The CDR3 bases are TGTGCCAGCAGTTACAAATTGGACAGGGCCGGTAGGGACACTGAAGCTTTCTTT. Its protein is CASSYKLDRAGRDTEAFF.

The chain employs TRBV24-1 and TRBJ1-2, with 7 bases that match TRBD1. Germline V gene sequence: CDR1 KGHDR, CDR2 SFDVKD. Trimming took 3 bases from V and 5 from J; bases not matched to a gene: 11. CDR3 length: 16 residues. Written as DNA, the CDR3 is TGTGCCACCAGTGATCCCTCCGGGACAGCGCCTTATGGCTACACCTTC. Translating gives CATSDPSGTAPYGYTF.

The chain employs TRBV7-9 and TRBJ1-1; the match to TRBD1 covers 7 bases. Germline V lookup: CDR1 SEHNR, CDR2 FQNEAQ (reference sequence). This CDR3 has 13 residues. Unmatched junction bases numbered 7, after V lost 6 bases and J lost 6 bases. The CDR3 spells CASRFDRVPEAFF. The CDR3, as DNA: TGTGCCAGCAGATTCGACAGGGTACCTGAAGCTTTCTTT.

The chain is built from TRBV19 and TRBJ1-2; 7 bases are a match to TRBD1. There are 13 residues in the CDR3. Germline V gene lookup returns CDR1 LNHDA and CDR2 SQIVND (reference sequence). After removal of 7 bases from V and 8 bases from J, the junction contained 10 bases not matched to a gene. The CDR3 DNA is TGTGCCAGTAAAGACAGGGCCATAGACGGCTACACCTTC. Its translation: CASKDRAIDGYTF.

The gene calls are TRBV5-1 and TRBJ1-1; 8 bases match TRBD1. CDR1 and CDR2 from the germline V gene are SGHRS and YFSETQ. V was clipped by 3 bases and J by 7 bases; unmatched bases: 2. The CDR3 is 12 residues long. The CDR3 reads CASSSDRVEAFF. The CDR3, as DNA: TGCGCCAGCAGCTCGGACAGGGTTGAAGCTTTCTTT.

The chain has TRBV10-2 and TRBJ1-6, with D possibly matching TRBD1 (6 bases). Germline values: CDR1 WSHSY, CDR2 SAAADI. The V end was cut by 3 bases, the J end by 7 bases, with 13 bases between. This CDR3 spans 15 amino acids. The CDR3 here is CASSDPTGPNSPLHF. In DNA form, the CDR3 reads TGCGCCAGCAGTGACCCGACAGGTCCAAATTCACCCCTCCACTTT.

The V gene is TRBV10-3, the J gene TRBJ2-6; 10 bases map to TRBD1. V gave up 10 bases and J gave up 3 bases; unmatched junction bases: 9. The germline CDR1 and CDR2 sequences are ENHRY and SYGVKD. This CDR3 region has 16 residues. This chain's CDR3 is CATASGQGYGANVLTF. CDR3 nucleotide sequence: TGTGCCACGGCGTCGGGACAGGGGTATGGGGCCAACGTCCTGACTTTC.

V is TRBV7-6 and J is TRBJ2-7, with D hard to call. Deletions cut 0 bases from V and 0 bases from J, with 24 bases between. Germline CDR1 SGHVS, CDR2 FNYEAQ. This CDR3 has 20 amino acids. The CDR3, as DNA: TGTGCCAGCAGCTTAGCGCTGGGTTCGAGACACCTCCCGAGCTCCTACGAGCAGTACTTC. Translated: CASSLALGSRHLPSSYEQYF.

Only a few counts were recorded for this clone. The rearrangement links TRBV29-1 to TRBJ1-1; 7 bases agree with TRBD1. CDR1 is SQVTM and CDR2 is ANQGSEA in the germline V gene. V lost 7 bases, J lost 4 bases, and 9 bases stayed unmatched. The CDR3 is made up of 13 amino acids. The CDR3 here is CSALTGKGTEAFF. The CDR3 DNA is TGCAGCGCCCTGACAGGGAAGGGCACTGAAGCTTTCTTT.

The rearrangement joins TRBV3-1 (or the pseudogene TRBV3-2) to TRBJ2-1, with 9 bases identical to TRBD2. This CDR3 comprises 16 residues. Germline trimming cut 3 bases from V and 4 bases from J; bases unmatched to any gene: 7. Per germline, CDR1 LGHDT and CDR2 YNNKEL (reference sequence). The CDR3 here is CASSQDPGLAYNEQFF. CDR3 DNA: TGTGCCAGCAGCCAGGACCCGGGACTAGCTTACAATGAGCAGTTCTTC.

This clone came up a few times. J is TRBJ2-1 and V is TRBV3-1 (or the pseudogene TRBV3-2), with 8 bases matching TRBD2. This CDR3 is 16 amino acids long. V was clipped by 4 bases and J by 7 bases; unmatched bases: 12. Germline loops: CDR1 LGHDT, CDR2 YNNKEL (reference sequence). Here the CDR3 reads CASSPLGGLGWNEQFF. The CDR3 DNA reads TGTGCCAGCAGCCCCCTCGGGGGACTAGGGTGGAATGAGCAGTTCTTC.

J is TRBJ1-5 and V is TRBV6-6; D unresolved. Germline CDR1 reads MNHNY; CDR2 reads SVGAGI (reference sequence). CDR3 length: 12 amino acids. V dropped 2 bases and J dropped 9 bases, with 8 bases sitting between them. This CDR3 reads CASSYPQSPQHF. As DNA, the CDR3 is TGTGCCAGCAGTTACCCCCAATCGCCCCAGCATTTT.

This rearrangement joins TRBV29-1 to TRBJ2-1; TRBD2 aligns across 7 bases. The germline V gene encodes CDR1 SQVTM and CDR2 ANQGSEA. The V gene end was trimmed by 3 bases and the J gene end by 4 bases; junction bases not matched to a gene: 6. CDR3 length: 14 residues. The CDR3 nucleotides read TGCAGCGTTGATTTCGCGGGAGATTACAATGAGCAGTTCTTC. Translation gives CSVDFAGDYNEQFF.